The rows below give T cell receptor beta chains drawn from one sample of a study of cytomegalovirus exposure and HLA in healthy donors. Data came from immunoSEQ multiplex PCR; TCRdb stores just in-frame clones and leaves some out. In the table there are 170,000 or so clones, about 80% of which are singletons. Sequenced: PBMCs. The receptors originated from a woman between 45 and 65 years old in good health and CMV-seropositive. Each CDR3 is given with its conserved first and last residue. Fields, in order: J gene, D gene, clone size, V gene, CDR3 DNA, CDR3 protein. The D gene is left open where the match is weak. Clone size is shown for a subset of rows, as once, few, many or a class of expanded clone.

TRBJ2-7	TRBD2	NA	TRBV4-3	TGCGCCAGCAGCCAAGGGGGGGCGGGGGGGGCGGCCTACGAGCAGTACTTC	CASSQGGAGGAAYEQYF
TRBJ1-1	NA	NA	TRBV7-6	TGTGCCAGCAGCCCCGGGGCCGTAGGGGGAAACACTGAAGCTTTCTTT	CASSPGAVGGNTEAFF
TRBJ2-5	NA	NA	TRBV18	TGTGCCAGCTCCCCGAAGGCGGGACAAGAGACCCAGTACTTC	CASSPKAGQETQYF
TRBJ1-2	TRBD1	NA	TRBV27	TGTGCCAGCAGGGGGACAGCTAACTATGGCTACACCTTC	CASRGTANYGYTF
TRBJ1-2	TRBD1	NA	TRBV28	TGTGCCAGCAGATCCGCCGGGACAGGGAACTATGGCTACACCTTC	CASRSAGTGNYGYTF
TRBJ2-3	TRBD1	NA	TRBV7-2	TGTGCCAGCAGCTCCAAACAGGGGAGTGATACGCAGTATTTT	CASSSKQGSDTQYF
TRBJ2-5	TRBD1	NA	TRBV7-8	TGTGCCAGCAGCCCAGGCCACAGGGGAGCCCAAGAGACCCAGTACTTC	CASSPGHRGAQETQYF
TRBJ1-1	NA	NA	TRBV7-2	TGTGCCAGCAGGCACCCGGACAGAAACACTGAAGCTTTCTTT	CASRHPDRNTEAFF
TRBJ2-1	TRBD2	NA	TRBV6-1	TGTGCCAGCAGTGGGACTAGCGGCCGGCACAATGAGCAGTTCTTC	CASSGTSGRHNEQFF
TRBJ1-1	NA	NA	TRBV6-5	TGTGCCAGCAGTTACGGACCACAGGTGATGAACACTGAAGCTTTCTTT	CASSYGPQVMNTEAFF
TRBJ1-1	TRBD1	NA	TRBV18	TGTGCCAGCTCACCCGCGACAGGGGGAACGAACACTGAAGCTTTCTTT	CASSPATGGTNTEAFF
TRBJ2-1	NA	once	TRBV10-3	TGTGCCGTTTCCCAGGGGACAAGGGGAGAGCAGTTCTTC	CAVSQGTRGEQFF
TRBJ2-3	TRBD2	NA	TRBV15	TGTGCCACCAGCAGAGCACTAGCGGGAGCGTCAGATACGCAGTATTTT	CATSRALAGASDTQYF
TRBJ2-1	TRBD2	once	TRBV29-1	TGCAGCGTTGAAGTTCTAGCGGGGTTGTGGGGCAATGAGCAGTTCTTC	CSVEVLAGLWGNEQFF
TRBJ2-5	NA	NA	TRBV4-3	TGCGCCAGCAGCCAGGAAAGGGAGCGGGCGGTAGAGACCCAGTACTTC	CASSQERERAVETQYF
TRBJ2-1	NA	few	TRBV21-1	TGTGCCAGCAGCAAATGGAGTCCGGACAATGAGCAGTTCTTC	CASSKWSPDNEQFF
TRBJ2-3	TRBD2	NA	TRBV30	TGTGCCTGGCGGGAGGGGGGTGCAGATACGCAGTATTTT	CAWREGGADTQYF
TRBJ1-6	NA	NA	TRBV19	TGTGCCAGTAATCCTACAGGGAACAATTCACCCCTCCACTTT	CASNPTGNNSPLHF
TRBJ1-1	NA	NA	TRBV6-1	TGTGCCAGCGGGGAGATGATGAACACTGAAGCTTTCTTT	CASGEMMNTEAFF
TRBJ1-4	NA	NA	TRBV28	TGTGCCACCAAGGCTCAAATACCCGGGAATGAAAAACTGTTTTTT	CATKAQIPGNEKLFF
TRBJ1-1	NA	NA	TRBV10-3	TGTGCCATCGCGGTGGGGGGGATGAACACTGAAGCTTTCTTT	CAIAVGGMNTEAFF
TRBJ2-1	TRBD2	NA	TRBV9	TGTGCCAGCAGCCACACGACTAGCGGGAGTATGAATGAGCAGTTCTTC	CASSHTTSGSMNEQFF
TRBJ2-5	TRBD1	once	TRBV25-1	TGTGCCAGCAGTGTTTCCGGGACAGGGGGCTTAGAGACCCAGTACTTC	CASSVSGTGGLETQYF
TRBJ2-7	TRBD1	NA	TRBV28	TGTGCCAGCAGGACGACAGGGTTCGAGCAGTACTTC	CASRTTGFEQYF
TRBJ2-7	NA	NA	TRBV27	TGTGCCAGCAGTAACGCTCGCAGATCCCACGAGCAGTACTTC	CASSNARRSHEQYF
TRBJ1-1	NA	once	TRBV30	TGTGCCTGGAGTGTAGGGGGGGAGGAAGCTTTCTTT	CAWSVGGEEAFF
TRBJ2-2	TRBD2	NA	TRBV9	TGTGCCAGCAGCTTTGAGGGGAGTGCTAGCGGGAGATCGGGAACCGGGGAGCTGTTTTTT	CASSFEGSASGRSGTGELFF
TRBJ1-2	NA	NA	TRBV18	TGTGCCAGCTCACCACCCATAGGCTCGACAGTACCATATGGCTACACCTTC	CASSPPIGSTVPYGYTF
TRBJ1-5	NA	once	TRBV4-1	TGCGCCAGCAGCCAAGAAGAAGAAACTAACCAGCCCCAGCATTTT	CASSQEEETNQPQHF